The rows below give T cell receptor beta chains drawn from one sample of a study of T cell repertoires in cytomegalovirus infection. Antigens for these TCRs are unknown. One entry per CDR3 protein results from TCRdb running MiXCR on the reads. Among 70,000 to 95,000 distinct CDR3 sequences listed, less than 30% were seen once. The sequences come from CD8+ T cells from cultured PBMCs, collected from culture after CMV antigen stimulation. These receptors were taken from a human donor in good health (CMV status not recorded). Some clones in this sample may be carry-over from other donors' samples. CDR3s include the opening cysteine and the closing phenylalanine or tryptophan. D genes are given only for firm matches. Part of the rows lack a size; the others show once, few, many or a class for expanded clones.

d_call: .
clone_size: many
j_call: TRBJ1-3
v_call: TRBV6-5
cdr3_aa: CASRTSGNTIYF
cdr3_nt: TGTGCCAGCAGAACCTCTGGAAACACCATATATTTT

d_call: TRBD1
clone_size: few
j_call: TRBJ1-5
v_call: TRBV6-5
cdr3_aa: CASSQGQGQPQHF
cdr3_nt: TGTGCCAGCAGCCAGGGACAGGGCCAGCCCCAGCATTTT

d_call: TRBD2
clone_size: few
j_call: TRBJ2-5
v_call: TRBV20-1
cdr3_aa: CSATTSGQETQYF
cdr3_nt: TGCAGTGCTACTACTAGCGGCCAAGAGACCCAGTACTTC

d_call: TRBD2
clone_size: few
j_call: TRBJ2-3
v_call: TRBV7-6
cdr3_aa: CASSLAHPGLAGFRTDTQYF
cdr3_nt: TGTGCCAGCAGCTTAGCCCACCCGGGGCTAGCGGGGTTCCGCACAGATACGCAGTATTTT

d_call: .
clone_size: .
j_call: TRBJ1-1
v_call: TRBV10-3
cdr3_aa: CAISEYGDTEAFF
cdr3_nt: TGTGCCATCAGTGAGTATGGGGACACTGAAGCTTTCTTT

d_call: .
clone_size: .
j_call: TRBJ1-4
v_call: TRBV5-1
cdr3_aa: CASSLGLSTNEKLFF
cdr3_nt: TGCGCCAGCAGCTTGGGGCTTTCAACTAATGAAAAACTGTTTTTT

d_call: TRBD1
clone_size: .
j_call: TRBJ1-2
v_call: TRBV4-1
cdr3_aa: CASSQFTGGGYGYTF
cdr3_nt: TGCGCCAGCAGCCAATTCACAGGGGGCGGCTATGGCTACACCTTC

d_call: TRBD1
clone_size: few
j_call: TRBJ1-1
v_call: TRBV29-1
cdr3_aa: CSVENDRGLSEAFF
cdr3_nt: TGCAGCGTTGAAAATGACAGGGGGCTTAGTGAAGCTTTCTTT

d_call: .
clone_size: .
j_call: TRBJ2-7
v_call: TRBV15
cdr3_aa: CATSAGTAYEQYF
cdr3_nt: TGTGCCACCAGCGCGGGTACAGCCTACGAGCAGTACTTC

d_call: .
clone_size: few
j_call: TRBJ2-7
v_call: TRBV28
cdr3_aa: CASSFRVSYEQYF
cdr3_nt: TGTGCCAGCAGTTTTCGGGTCTCCTACGAGCAGTACTTC